What follows is one T cell receptor (beta chain) and its context. The sample originates from a study of blood T cell repertoires in COVID-19. TCRdb's table, derived via immunoSEQ multiplex PCR, lists solely in-frame clones and lacks some. The sample lists 210,000 or so clones; more than 70% were seen once. V was pared by 4 bases and J by 5 bases, with 5 bases of the junction left unmatched. CDR1 and CDR2 (germline): ENHRY, SYGVKD. CDR3 length: 14 residues. The source is a woman aged 80 or over with active or convalescent COVID-19. Material: peripheral blood. The chain uses TRBV10-3 and TRBJ1-5; 7 nucleotides match TRBD1. The CDR3 sequence is CAISGQGGHQPQHF. As DNA, the CDR3 is TGTGCCATCAGTGGACAGGGTGGCCATCAGCCCCAGCATTTT.